This T cell receptor beta chain emerged from a study of T cells in Graves' hyperthyroidism and ophthalmopathy. TCR beta CDR3 regions were amplified from RNA. A set of HTBI primers served as the primers for a first-round RT-PCR of the TCR CDR3. Using its own MiXCR run on the multiplex PCR reads, TCRdb lists one record per CDR3 protein. The sample includes about 400,000 distinct CDR3 sequences, about 15% seen only once; the top ten take 30% to 35%. This clonotype was counted ten times or more. CDR1 and CDR2 (germline): MNHNS, SASEGT. V lost 5 bases to trimming and J lost 3 bases; unmatched junction nucleotides: 6. CDR3 length: 15 residues.

V usage is TRBV6-1 and J usage is TRBJ1-1; 10 bases line up with TRBD1. The origin of this receptor is a woman aged 25 to 39 with Graves' hyperthyroidism. Sequencing used blood. This CDR3 is CASSQRQGAYTEAFF. The CDR3 DNA is TGTGCCAGCAGTCAGAGACAGGGGGCCTACACTGAAGCTTTCTTT.